Listed here are 9 T cell receptor beta chains from one sample, sequenced in a study of T cell changes during pregnancy in multiple sclerosis. Here immunoSEQ multiplex PCR was the method, and the copy in TCRdb shows in-frame clones only, minus some. This table holds approximately 42,000 clones, 80% to 85% found once. The starting material was CD4+ T cells from peripheral blood mononuclear cells, obtained before pregnancy. The origin of the receptors is a female donor with multiple sclerosis, enrolled in a pregnancy study.

The chain recombines TRBV7-6 with TRBJ1-2, with a possible D match to TRBD1 (5 bases). This CDR3 comprises 13 residues. Germline CDR1 is SGHVS and CDR2 is FNYEAQ. V gave up 0 bases and J gave up 8 bases, with 10 bases separating them. The CDR3 protein is CASSLAPQGGYTF. In DNA form, the CDR3 reads TGTGCCAGCAGCTTAGCGCCTCAGGGAGGCTACACCTTC.

This chain joins TRBV5-1 and TRBJ2-7; 8 bases match TRBD1. The CDR3 covers 15 residues. J lost 2 bases, V lost 4 bases, and 8 bases had no gene match. From germline, CDR1 is SGHRS and CDR2 YFSETQ. CDR3 sequence reads: CASSRGQGLTYEQYF. The DNA for the CDR3 is TGCGCCAGCAGCAGAGGACAGGGTTTGACCTACGAGCAGTACTTC.

As DNA, the CDR3 is TGTGCCAGCAGCTTAGGACAGGGCGCTGGCTACACCTTC. It translates to CASSLGQGAGYTF. The chain carries TRBV7-2 and TRBJ1-2; TRBD1 matches at 7 bases. Germline V gene sequence: CDR1 SGHTA, CDR2 FQGNSA. After removal of 1 base from V and 7 bases from J, the junction contained 3 bases not matched to a gene. The CDR3 has 13 amino acids.

The rearrangement links TRBV19 to TRBJ1-1; no clear D gene. V shed 8 bases and J shed 5 bases, with 18 bases lying between them. The CDR3 covers 14 residues. In germline, CDR1 is LNHDA, CDR2 SQIVND (reference sequence). The CDR3 DNA reads as TGTGCCAGTCGCACCGGGGAAAGTCCGACTGAAGCTTTCTTT. This sequence encodes CASRTGESPTEAFF.

This clone came up a few times. In the same sample, other DNA sequences code for this CDR3. The chain has TRBV27 and TRBJ1-5; D remains unclear. V lost 2 bases, J lost 5 bases, and 10 bases lay in between. The CDR3 consists of 14 residues. The V gene's germline CDR1 is MNHEY and CDR2 SMNVEV (reference sequence). As DNA, the CDR3 is TGTGCCAGCAGTTTAAGCGCCGGAGATCAGCCCCAGCATTTT. Its translation is CASSLSAGDQPQHF.

CDR3 sequence (DNA): TGTGCCAGCAGCTTGTCTCTCGGGACAGGCTATCAGCCCCAGCATTTT. Protein: CASSLSLGTGYQPQHF. The gene calls are TRBV5-6 and TRBJ1-5, with TRBD1 matching over 8 bases. The CDR3 loop spans 16 amino acids. CDR1 is SGHDT and CDR2 is YYEEEE in the germline V gene. Trimming at V came to 1 base and at J to 5 bases, leaving 8 bases not matched to a gene.

For this clone: The junction differs from germline at one of its ends, possibly a read error. This chain links TRBV18 with TRBJ2-7; TRBD1 matches at 8 bases. The V gene's germline CDR1 is KGHSH and CDR2 LQKENI. The CDR3 contains 14 residues. CDR3 DNA: TGTGCCAGCTCAGAAGGACAGGGCGAGTACGCGCAGTACTTC. Protein: CASSEGQGEYAQYF.

The rearrangement joins TRBV4-2 to TRBJ2-2; 7 bases are a match to TRBD2. The trim removed 6 bases at V and 5 bases at J, leaving 9 bases unmatched. The germline gives CDR1 LGHNA, CDR2 YNFKEQ. This CDR3 region has 15 residues. In nucleotides, the CDR3 is TGTGCCAGCAGTCCCTTGGCAGCGGGGACCGGGGAGCTGTTTTTT. The encoded protein is CASSPLAAGTGELFF.

This clone has just a few counts. This sequence joins TRBV30 and TRBJ1-5; no reliable D call. The V gene's germline CDR1 is GTSNPN and CDR2 SVGIG (reference sequence). The CDR3 contains 15 residues. V lost 0 bases and J 6 bases, leaving 15 bases between the germline ends. CDR3 sequence (DNA): TGTGCCTGGAGTGTACTTGGAGGCTCCGGTCAGCCCCAGCATTTT. It translates to CAWSVLGGSGQPQHF. Using reference TRBV30 and TRBJ1-5 for the parts outside the CDR3, the full variable domain is SQTIHQWPATLVQPVGSPLSLECTVEGTSNPNLYWYRQAAGRGLQLLFYSVGIGQISSEVPQNLSASRPQDRQFILSSKKLLLSDSGFYLCAWSVLGGSGQPQHFGDGTRLSIL.